This T cell receptor beta chain was recorded in a study of blood T cells in healthy people across ages. For the second PCR, which ran for about 7 to 11 cycles, a sample-barcoded 5' primer and a J-beta primer mix were used. A tag from a template-switch adaptor with 12 random nucleotides marked each cDNA molecule. MiXCR, run by TCRdb on the 5' RACE reads, gives a single entry per CDR3 protein. The data show about 500,000 distinct CDR3 sequences, around 24% seen once. These records were also assigned to another study, of T cells of mothers and their children. That publication notes: Donors comprised a few healthy Caucasian mothers plus their six children. Added by the second PCR's M1S primer were sample barcodes and 2-4 random nucleotides. In both related and unrelated pairs, TCR recombination output is shaped similarly by thymic selection.

The TCR sequence derives from a boy younger than 18 in good health. Material for sequencing was blood.

CDR3 region: CASSAASGGLDTQYF. The CDR3 nucleotides are TGTGCCAGCAGTGCTGCTAGCGGGGGATTAGATACGCAGTATTTT. The J gene is TRBJ2-3, the V gene TRBV2, with TRBD2 matching 10 bases. Germline V gene data show CDR1 as SNHLY and CDR2 as FYNNEI. The CDR3 is 15 amino acids. Trimming at V came to 4 bases and at J to 5 bases, leaving 6 bases not matched to a gene.